The entry below describes one T cell receptor beta chain. The data belong to a study of blood T cell repertoires in COVID-19. The CDR3 runs 17 residues. Trimming at V came to 7 bases and at J to 6 bases, leaving 19 bases not matched to a gene. The germline gives CDR1 SGHVS, CDR2 FQNEAQ. Only in-frame clones appear in the TCRdb table, and some are missing; sequencing was by immunoSEQ multiplex PCR. The sample consists of approximately 200,000 clones, roughly 83% of them appearing once. This clonotype was sampled from a young woman who had recovered from COVID-19. Source material: PBMCs or T cells enriched from blood (not recorded which). The J gene is TRBJ2-7, the V gene TRBV7-8; 9 nucleotides line up with TRBD2. CDR3 sequence: CASTYLRASGNGIEQYF. CDR3 nucleotide sequence: TGTGCCAGCACCTACCTGCGTGCTAGCGGGAATGGAATCGAGCAGTACTTC.